The present T cell receptor (beta chain) was sequenced within a study of Graves' ophthalmopathy and Graves' hyperthyroidism. Study-level background: Peripheral blood sampling preceded any treatment and occurred at initial diagnosis.

RNA transcripts were the source from which TCR beta CDR3 regions were amplified. First-round RT-PCR with HTBI primers preceded a second-round multiplex PCR. Each CDR3 protein is one row after TCRdb ran MiXCR on the multiplex PCR reads. The sample consists of hundreds of thousands of distinct CDR3 sequences, around 40% of them appearing once. The CDR3 runs 19 residues. V lost 4 bases, J lost 2 bases, and 26 bases lay in between. The germline CDR1 and CDR2 sequences are SEHNR and FQNEAQ (reference sequence). Points from the study as a whole: Detection in blood was also observed for most expanded thyroid clonotypes above 0.001 frequency.

As concerns this clonotype: The antigen is unknown.

Patients were excluded if they had other autoimmune diseases or uncontrolled infections, and likewise if pregnancy or lactation applied. Diagnosis was based on clinical symptoms, serum thyroxine, TRAb, thyroid ultrasound and orbital computed tomography. The TCR sequence derives from an adult man with Graves' ophthalmopathy. The sample comprised peripheral blood. The rearrangement joins TRBV7-9 to TRBJ1-2; tentatively, D is TRBD1 (6 bases). Written as DNA, the CDR3 is TGTGCCAGCAGCTCAAGTAGCCTAACAGGGAAAGGAGGAAACTATGGCTACACCTTC. The encoded protein is CASSSSSLTGKGGNYGYTF.